This T cell receptor (beta chain) comes out of a study of response to subunit inactivated influenza vaccine (dated by TCRdb to about 2018). A note on the overall study: To follow how T cells responded to a trivalent subunit inactivated influenza vaccine, the researchers relied on deep quantitative profiling of the T cell receptor repertoire. What the work shows at the level of the full study, not this receptor alone: The authors proposed that each seasonal influenza vaccination may bring in only a limited number of new T cells.

Of note for this clonotype: What this receptor recognizes is not known. There are no base qualities to consult, and no much larger clone falls within one base.

Receptor amplification or capture employed RT-PCR. This sample was sequenced with an Illumina HiSeq 2500. The public reads were reprocessed in TCRdb via fastp at Q25 and MiXCR, keeping in-frame beta chains. Merged by CDR3 protein, the rows form single entries marked with the most common genes and DNA. Across this sample there are approximately 520,000 distinct CDR3 sequences, with approximately 24% seen only once. The biggest ten clones account for over 1.5% of the sample. Sequenced material: CD4+ T cells sorted from PBMCs, taken 5 to 6 days after vaccination. The TCR comes from a man aged 45-65 years who received an inactivated influenza vaccine. Donor details come from another sample of the same person, matched by shared clones.

The sequenced DNA is TGTGCCAGCAGTCTGGCGCAGGGGGATGGCTACACCTTC. Protein translation: CASSLAQGDGYTF. Recombination connected TRBV6-6 to TRBJ1-2; a stretch of 7 junction bases matches TRBD1. Relative to germline, V is missing 5 bases and J is missing 6 bases, with 6 bases of the junction outside any gene match. The CDR3 covers 13 residues, taking in both the cysteine and the phenylalanine. Only the CDR3 part of the read is kept: 39 bases, read in frame from the first base. The germline V gene (reference sequence) provides CDR1 MNHNY and CDR2 SVGAGI.